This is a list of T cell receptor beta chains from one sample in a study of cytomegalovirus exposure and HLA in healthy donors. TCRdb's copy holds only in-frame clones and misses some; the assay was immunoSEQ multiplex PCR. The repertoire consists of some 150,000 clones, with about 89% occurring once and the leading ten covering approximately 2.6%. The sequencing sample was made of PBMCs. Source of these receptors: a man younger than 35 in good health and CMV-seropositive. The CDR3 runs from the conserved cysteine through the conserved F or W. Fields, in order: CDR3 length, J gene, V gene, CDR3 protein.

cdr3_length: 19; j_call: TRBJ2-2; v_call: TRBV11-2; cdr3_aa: CASSLFLGTSRLNTGELFF
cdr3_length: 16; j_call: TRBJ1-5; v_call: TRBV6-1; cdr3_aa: CASSDGQGWFHQPQHF
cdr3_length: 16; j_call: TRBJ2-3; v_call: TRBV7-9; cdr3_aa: CASSDPTDPITDTQYF
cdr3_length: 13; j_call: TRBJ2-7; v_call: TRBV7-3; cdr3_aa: CASSYSQGSEQYF
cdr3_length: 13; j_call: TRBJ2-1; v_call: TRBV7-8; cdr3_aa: CASSLWRHNEQFF
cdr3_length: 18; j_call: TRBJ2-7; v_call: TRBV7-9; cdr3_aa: CASSLGLRTDTWTYEQYF
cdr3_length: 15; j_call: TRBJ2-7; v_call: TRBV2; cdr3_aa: CASSYRQGRTYEQYF
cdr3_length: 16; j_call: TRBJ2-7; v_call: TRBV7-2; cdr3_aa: CASSSSIETGIYEQYF
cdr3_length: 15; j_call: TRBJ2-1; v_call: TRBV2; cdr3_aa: CASSPEGGPYNEQFF
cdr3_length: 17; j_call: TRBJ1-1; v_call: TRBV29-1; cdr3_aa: CSVELPPSQGADTEAFF
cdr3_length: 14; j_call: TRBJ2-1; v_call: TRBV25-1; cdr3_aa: CASSVGGGGDEQFF
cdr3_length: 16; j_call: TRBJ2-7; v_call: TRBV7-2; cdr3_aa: CASSRPLDRASYEQYF
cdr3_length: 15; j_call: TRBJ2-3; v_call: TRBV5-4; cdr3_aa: CASSSGGQGTNTQYF
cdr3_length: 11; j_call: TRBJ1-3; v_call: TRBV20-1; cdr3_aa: CSARLRDTIYF
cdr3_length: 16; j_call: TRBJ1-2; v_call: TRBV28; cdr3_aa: CASRLSGTLDPNGYTF
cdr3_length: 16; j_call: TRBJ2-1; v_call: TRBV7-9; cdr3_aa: CASSLGSGRARNEQFF
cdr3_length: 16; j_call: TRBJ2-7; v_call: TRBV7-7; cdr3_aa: CASSPGGTSKLDEQYF
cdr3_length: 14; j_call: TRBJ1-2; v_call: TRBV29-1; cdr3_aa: CSVQTGGRGYGYTF
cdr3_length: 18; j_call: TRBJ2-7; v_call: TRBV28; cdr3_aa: CASSLLWTSGRSSYEQYF
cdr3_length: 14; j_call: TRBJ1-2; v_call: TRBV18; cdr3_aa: CASSPQRDSNGYTF
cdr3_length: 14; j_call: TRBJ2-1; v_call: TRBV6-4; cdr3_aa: CASSVYPGEVNLFF
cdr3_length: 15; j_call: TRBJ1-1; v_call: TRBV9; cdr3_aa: CANSVSPGGGSEAFF
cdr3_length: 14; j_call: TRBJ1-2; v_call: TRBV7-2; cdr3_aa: CASSLEVQEYGYTF
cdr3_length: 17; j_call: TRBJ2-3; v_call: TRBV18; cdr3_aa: CASSPRSSGVGTDTQYF
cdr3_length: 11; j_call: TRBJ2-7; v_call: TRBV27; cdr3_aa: CASSLKGEQYF
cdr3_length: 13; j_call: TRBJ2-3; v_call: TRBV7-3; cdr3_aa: CASSFTGPDTQYF
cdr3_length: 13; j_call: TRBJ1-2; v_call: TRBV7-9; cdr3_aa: CASSFWTEVGYTF
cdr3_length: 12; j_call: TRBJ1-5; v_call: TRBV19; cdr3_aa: CASTTGGLPQHF
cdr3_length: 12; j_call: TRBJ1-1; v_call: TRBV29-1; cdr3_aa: CSVELGATEAFF
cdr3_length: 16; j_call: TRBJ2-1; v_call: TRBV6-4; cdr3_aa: CASSDTGQGQYNEQFF
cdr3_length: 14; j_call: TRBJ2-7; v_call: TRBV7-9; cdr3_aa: CASTQLVPPYEQYF
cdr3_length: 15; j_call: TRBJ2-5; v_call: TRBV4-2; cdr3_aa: CASSQDGGAGKTQYF
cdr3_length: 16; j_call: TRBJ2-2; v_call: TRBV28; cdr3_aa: CASSFLGGAATGELFF
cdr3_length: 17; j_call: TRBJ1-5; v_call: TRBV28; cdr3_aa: CASSLFFQGAGNQPQHF
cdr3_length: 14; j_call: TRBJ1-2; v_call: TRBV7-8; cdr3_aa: CASSPDRGPYGYTF
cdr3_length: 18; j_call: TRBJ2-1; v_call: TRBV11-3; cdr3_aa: CASSLDQGGTSGYNEQFF
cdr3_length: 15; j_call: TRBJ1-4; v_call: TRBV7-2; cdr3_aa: CASSPLGGDDEKLFF
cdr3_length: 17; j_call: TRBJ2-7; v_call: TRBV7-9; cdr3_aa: CASSWGSGRKTPYEQYF
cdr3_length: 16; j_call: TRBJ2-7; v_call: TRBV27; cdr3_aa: CASSLRSARSSYEQYF